This TCR beta chain is from a study of tumor-infiltrating lymphocytes in localized non-small cell lung cancer. Study-level background: Some samples were collected after neoadjuvant chemotherapy; smokers, never-smokers and several histologies were included. Points from the study as a whole: Tumors had more T cell infiltration than uninvolved lung, per TCRbeta sequencing and CD3 counts.

The CDR3 totals 14 residues. V gave up 3 bases and J gave up 2 bases, with 10 bases separating them. Germline-derived CDR1 and CDR2 are LNHDA and SQIVND (reference sequence). The method was immunoSEQ multiplex PCR; TCRdb's version includes in-frame clones alone and lacks a portion of them. The table includes about 16,000 clones, around three quarters detected once. Worth noting for this clone: The antigen remains unidentified.

J is TRBJ2-5 and V is TRBV19, with a weak D call TRBD2 (6 bases). Sequenced sample: lung tumor tissue. The sequence came from a human donor with non-small cell lung cancer. In nucleotides, the CDR3 is TGTGCCAGTAGTATGGTCGGGGGACAAGAGACCCAGTACTTC. Protein sequence: CASSMVGGQETQYF.